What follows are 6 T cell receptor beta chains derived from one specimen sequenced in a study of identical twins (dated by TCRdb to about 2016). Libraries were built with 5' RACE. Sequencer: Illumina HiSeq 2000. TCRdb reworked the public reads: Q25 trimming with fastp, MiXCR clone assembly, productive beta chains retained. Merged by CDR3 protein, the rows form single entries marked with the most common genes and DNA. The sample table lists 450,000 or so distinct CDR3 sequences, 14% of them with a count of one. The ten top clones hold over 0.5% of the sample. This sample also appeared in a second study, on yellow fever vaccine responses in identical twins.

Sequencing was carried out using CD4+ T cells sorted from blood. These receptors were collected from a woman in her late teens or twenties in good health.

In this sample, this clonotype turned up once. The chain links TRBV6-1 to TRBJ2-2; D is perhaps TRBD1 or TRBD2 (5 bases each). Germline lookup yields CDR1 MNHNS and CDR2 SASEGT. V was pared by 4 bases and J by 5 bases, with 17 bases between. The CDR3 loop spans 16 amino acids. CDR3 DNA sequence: TGTGCCAGCAGTGTAGAGGGGATGGGAACAACCGGGGAGCTGTTTTTT. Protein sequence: CASSVEGMGTTGELFF.

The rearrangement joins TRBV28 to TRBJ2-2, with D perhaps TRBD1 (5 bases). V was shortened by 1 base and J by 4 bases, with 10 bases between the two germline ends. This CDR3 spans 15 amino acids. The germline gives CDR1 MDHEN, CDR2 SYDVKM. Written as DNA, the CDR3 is TGTGCCAGCAGTTTATCGCCAGGGCGCACCGGGGAGCTGTTTTTT. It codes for CASSLSPGRTGELFF.

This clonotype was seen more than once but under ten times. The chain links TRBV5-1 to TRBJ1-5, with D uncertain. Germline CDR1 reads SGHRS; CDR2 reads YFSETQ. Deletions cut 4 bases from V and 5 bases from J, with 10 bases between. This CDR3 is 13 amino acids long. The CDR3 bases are TGCGCCAGCAGCGTAGGACGGGATCAGCCCCAGCATTTT. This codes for CASSVGRDQPQHF.

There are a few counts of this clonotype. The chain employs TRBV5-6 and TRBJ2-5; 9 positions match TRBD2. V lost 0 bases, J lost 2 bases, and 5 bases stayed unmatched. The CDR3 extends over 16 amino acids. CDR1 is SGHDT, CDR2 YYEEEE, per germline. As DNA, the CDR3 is TGTGCCAGCAGCTTGGTTAGCGGGAGCGGTCAAGAGACCCAGTACTTC. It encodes CASSLVSGSGQETQYF.

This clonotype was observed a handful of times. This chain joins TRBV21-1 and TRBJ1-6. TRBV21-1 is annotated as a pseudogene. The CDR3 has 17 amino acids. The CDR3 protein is CASSKEEEGTYNSPLHF. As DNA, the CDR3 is TGTGCCAGCAGCAAAGAAGAGGAGGGAACGTATAATTCACCCCTCCACTTT.

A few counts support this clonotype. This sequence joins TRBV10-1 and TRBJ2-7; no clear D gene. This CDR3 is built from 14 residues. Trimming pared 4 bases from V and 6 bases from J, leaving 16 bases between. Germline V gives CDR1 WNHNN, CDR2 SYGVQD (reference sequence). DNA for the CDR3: TGCGCCAGCAGTGTTGGACCAACTACGTCCGAGCAGTACTTC. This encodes CASSVGPTTSEQYF.